This T cell receptor beta chain emerged from a study of blood T cell repertoires in COVID-19 (dated by TCRdb to 2018 to 2021). In terms of the full investigation: The collaborator samples originated in the United States, Italy and Spain and spanned the acute and convalescent phases of COVID-19. Samples were obtained from the ongoing ImmuneRACE study (first 160 participants) and from 1,254 subjects provided by 6 global collaborators. The prospective study material was composed of cDNA or gDNA derived from T cells, B-cell-depleted T cells, or PBMCs. Where available, HLA class I and class II types were taken from metadata supplied by the sample provider and were not determined by assay-based typing. Deeply sampled blood TCRbeta repertoires from subjects exposed to, actively infected with, or recovered from COVID-19 were included in the dataset. The repertoires were released in a freely available public database intended as a resource for research on the immune response to SARS-CoV-2. The sample metadata nearly always contained a de-identified subject ID, COVID-19 status, age in years and sex. The study at large found these results: The amount of clinical and demographic metadata varied by source and participant and was provided uncurated.

Reading the germline V gene (reference sequence) gives CDR1 LNHDA and CDR2 SQIVND. The germline ends are 16 bases apart after V is trimmed by 4 bases and J by 3 bases. Including cysteine and phenylalanine, the CDR3 has 15 amino acids. Only the CDR3 DNA is retained, 45 bases long and in frame from the first base. On this clone: This clone's antigen is unknown. Base qualities are not provided; no much larger clone lies one nucleotide away.

The immunoSEQ Assay, a bias-controlled multiplex PCR, was used to amplify TCRbeta CDR3 regions from genomic DNA. The authors processed their data as follows. Within the assay, amplification of reference gene primers was used to estimate how many nucleated cells each sample contained. Sequence reads were collapsed and filtered to measure the absolute abundance of every unique TCRbeta CDR3 rearrangement. Productive Simpson clonality was computed per sample as the square root of Simpson's diversity index over productive rearrangements. TCRdb carries this immuneACCESS record with in-frame sequences only. Its versions omit some clonotypes, under half of them owing to an unresolved V gene in the studies checked, with the rest unexplained. The V and J calls and clone size come from that table; D and trimming were worked out from the DNA. The sample records some 99,000 clones, around three quarters of which are singletons. Jointly, the top ten make up about 4.7% of the sample.

The collaborating institutions used their own protocols to collect whole blood in K2EDTA tubes. For TCRbeta analysis, collaborators shipped samples as frozen whole blood, isolated PBMCs, or DNA extracted from either of those sample types. The rearranged chain carries TRBV19 and TRBJ2-7; a tentative D call is TRBD1 (6 bases match). Sequences were obtained from peripheral blood. The sequence was collected from a human donor in a cohort sampled during active or convalescent COVID-19. The sequenced DNA is TGTGCCAGTAGTACCCACTTGACAGGTCTCTACGAGCAGTACTTC. Translated, it reads CASSTHLTGLYEQYF.